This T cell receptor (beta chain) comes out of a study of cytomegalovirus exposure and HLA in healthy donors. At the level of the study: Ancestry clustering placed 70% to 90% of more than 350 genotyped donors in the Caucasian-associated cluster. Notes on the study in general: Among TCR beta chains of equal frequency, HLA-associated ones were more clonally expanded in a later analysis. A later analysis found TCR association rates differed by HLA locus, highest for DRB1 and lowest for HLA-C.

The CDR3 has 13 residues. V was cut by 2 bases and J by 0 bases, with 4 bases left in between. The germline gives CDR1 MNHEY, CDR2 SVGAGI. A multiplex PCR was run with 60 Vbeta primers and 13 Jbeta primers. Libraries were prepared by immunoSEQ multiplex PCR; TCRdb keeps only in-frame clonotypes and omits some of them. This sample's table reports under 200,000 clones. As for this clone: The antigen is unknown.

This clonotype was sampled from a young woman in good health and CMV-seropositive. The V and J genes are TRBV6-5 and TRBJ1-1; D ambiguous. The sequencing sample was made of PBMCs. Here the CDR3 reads CASSYQMNTEAFF. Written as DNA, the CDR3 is TGTGCCAGCAGTTACCAGATGAACACTGAAGCTTTCTTT.